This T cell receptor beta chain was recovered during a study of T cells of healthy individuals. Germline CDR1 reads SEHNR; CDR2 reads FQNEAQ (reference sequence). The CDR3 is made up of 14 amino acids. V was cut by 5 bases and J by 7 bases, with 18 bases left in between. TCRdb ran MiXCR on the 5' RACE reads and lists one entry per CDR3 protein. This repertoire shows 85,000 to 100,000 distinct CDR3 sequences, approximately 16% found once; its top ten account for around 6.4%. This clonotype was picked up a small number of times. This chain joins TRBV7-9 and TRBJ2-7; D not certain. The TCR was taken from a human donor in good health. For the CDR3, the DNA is TGTGCCAGCAGCCCCGCGGCCTCCCGTGAGGAGCAGTACTTC. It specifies CASSPAASREEQYF.